The text below deals with one T cell receptor (beta chain). Antigen: not known. Naive CD8 populations comprised CD45RO-negative cells positively selected for CCR7, excluding terminally differentiated effector memory CD45RA+ cells. This sample stems from a study of shared clonotypes between healthy human individuals. Assay: immunoSEQ multiplex PCR; the TCRdb copy retains only in-frame clones and omits some. The data show around 2,000,000 clones, with approximately 94% seen just once and 1% to 1.3% held by the top ten. Study-level findings and limits: The sharing of 4.5% to 5.5% of naive CD4 clonotypes was seen across a few donors. How much donors shared clonotypes was expected to be affected by sequencing depth. Large sequencing depth failed to make sorted-subset sequencing complete, rarefaction showed.

CDR3 length equals 17 residues. Per germline, CDR1 SGDLS and CDR2 YYNGEE. V was clipped by 0 bases and J by 6 bases, with 18 bases between them. Sequencing used naive CD8+ T cells sorted from blood. This chain joins TRBV9 and TRBJ2-2; tentatively, D is TRBD1 or TRBD2 (5 bases each). The source of this sequence is a man aged 18 to 35 in good health. The CDR3, as DNA: TGTGCCAGCAGCGTAGATGGGGCCCCCGGGGATGCCGGGGAGCTGTTTTTT. Its protein product is CASSVDGAPGDAGELFF.